What follows are 20 T cell receptor beta chains derived from one specimen sequenced in a study of graft-versus-host responses after intestinal transplantation. Using immunoSEQ multiplex PCR, the repertoire was profiled, and TCRdb retains in-frame clones only, with some absent. The sample holds over 80,000 clones; 91% are singletons and the top ten take 0.15% to 0.2%. For these receptors, no antigen is known. Material: unstimulated CD4+ T cells sorted from spleen or lymph node cells, obtained before transplant. The origin of the receptors is a human donor who was the organ donor for an intestinal transplant.

CDR3 residues: CASSQGTASTDTQYF. In DNA form, the CDR3 reads TGTGCCAGCAGCCAGGGGACGGCCAGCACAGATACGCAGTATTTT. The V gene is TRBV7-9, the J gene TRBJ2-3, with TRBD1 as a possible D gene (6 bases). The CDR3 sequence is 15 residues long. The germline V gene has CDR1 SEHNR and CDR2 FQNEAQ (reference sequence). V lost 5 bases, J lost 0 bases, and 12 bases lay in between.

The rearrangement joins TRBV5-4 to TRBJ2-2; 7 bases line up with TRBD1. CDR1 SGHNT and CDR2 YYREEE come from the germline V gene (reference sequence). V was clipped by 6 bases and J by 2 bases; unmatched bases: 4. CDR3 length: 14 residues. For the CDR3, the DNA is TGTGCCAGCACCCGGACAGGCAACACCGGGGAGCTGTTTTTT. Amino acid sequence: CASTRTGNTGELFF.

The chain uses TRBV29-1 and TRBJ2-5; D might be TRBD2 (6 bases). With 4 bases removed from V and 5 bases from J, the gap between germline ends came to 11 bases. Germline CDR1 and CDR2: SQVTM and ANQGSEA. The CDR3 covers 12 residues. The CDR3 coding sequence is TGCAGCGTTGGCGCGGGGAGGGAGACCCAGTACTTC. Translated, it gives CSVGAGRETQYF.

This sequence joins TRBV4-2 and TRBJ1-2; 8 bases fit TRBD1. The CDR3 has 16 residues. V lost 4 bases to trimming and J lost 2 bases; unmatched junction nucleotides: 9. In germline, CDR1 is LGHNA, CDR2 YNFKEQ. CDR3: CASSPAPTGANYGYTF. The CDR3 DNA reads as TGTGCCAGCAGCCCTGCCCCGACAGGGGCCAACTATGGCTACACCTTC.

The genes are TRBV4-2 and TRBJ1-5; perhaps TRBD1 as D (5 bases). The CDR3 totals 16 residues. From germline, CDR1 is LGHNA and CDR2 YNFKEQ. V shed 1 base and J shed 5 bases, with 15 bases lying between them. In DNA, the CDR3 is TGTGCCAGCAGCCAAGCCGGGACCGGGGGATATCAGCCCCAGCATTTT. It encodes CASSQAGTGGYQPQHF.

The chain uses TRBV6-4 and TRBJ2-1; 11 bases are a match to TRBD2. V dropped 6 bases and J dropped 4; count of bases not matched to a gene: 8. Germline-derived CDR1 and CDR2 are MRHNA and SNTAGT. CDR3 length equals 16 residues. The CDR3 nucleotides read TGTGCCAGCAGGGCTAGCGGGGGGCAACCTTACAATGAGCAGTTCTTC. Residues: CASRASGGQPYNEQFF.

The chain has TRBV4-1 and TRBJ2-2; 9 bases fit TRBD1. The V gene end was trimmed by 4 bases and the J gene end by 3 bases; junction bases not matched to a gene: 3. The CDR3 runs to 15 residues. Germline V lookup: CDR1 MGHRA, CDR2 YSYEKL. CDR3 bases: TGCGCCAGCAGCCGAAGACAGGGGGACACCGGGGAGCTGTTTTTT. Its translation: CASSRRQGDTGELFF.

The rearrangement uses TRBV4-3 and TRBJ2-5; D perhaps matches TRBD1 (7 bases). The ends were cut back, 4 bases at V and 1 base at J, with 16 bases in the middle. The CDR3 consists of 16 residues. Germline CDR1 LGHNA, CDR2 YSLEER. This chain's CDR3 is CASSRGRQGGQETQYF. The CDR3 nucleotides are TGCGCCAGCAGCCGGGGAAGACAGGGAGGCCAAGAGACCCAGTACTTC.

CDR3 DNA sequence: TGTGCCATCAGTGAGTCGGGACAGGGGATCCACGAGCAGTACTTC. It yields the protein CAISESGQGIHEQYF. This chain links TRBV10-3 with TRBJ2-7, with 10 bases that match TRBD1. Germline assignment: CDR1 ENHRY and CDR2 SYGVKD. Germline trimming cut 0 bases from V and 5 bases from J; bases unmatched to any gene: 4. This CDR3 contains 15 residues.

V usage is TRBV20-1 and J usage is TRBJ1-1; TRBD1 matches 7 bases. Looked up from germline, CDR1 is DFQATT and CDR2 is SNEGSKA (reference sequence). There are 11 residues in the CDR3. Germline trimming cut 6 bases from V and 8 bases from J; bases unmatched to any gene: 6. The CDR3 spells CSARGQLEAFF. CDR3 nucleotide sequence: TGCAGTGCAAGGGGACAGCTAGAAGCTTTCTTT.

This clone occurred once. The chain links TRBV7-9 to TRBJ2-1, with D possibly TRBD1 on 5 matching bases. Germline loops: CDR1 SEHNR, CDR2 FQNEAQ (reference sequence). V lost 5 bases and J 4 bases, leaving 18 bases between the germline ends. The CDR3 runs to 16 residues. CDR3 DNA sequence: TGTGCCAGCAGCCCGCCAGAAGGGGCCACTTACAATGAGCAGTTCTTC. This codes for CASSPPEGATYNEQFF.

The chain carries TRBV4-1 and TRBJ2-3; 8 bases map to TRBD2. The CDR3 totals 15 residues. V shed 4 bases and J 1 base; nucleotides not matched to a gene: 4. Germline-derived CDR1 and CDR2 are MGHRA and YSYEKL. The CDR3: CASSRSGGGTDTQYF. As DNA, the CDR3 is TGCGCCAGCAGCCGGTCGGGGGGGGGCACAGATACGCAGTATTTT.

The chain combines TRBV29-1 with TRBJ2-7, with D uncertain. This CDR3 comprises 12 residues. Trimming took off 5 bases at V and 0 bases at J, with 8 bases between the two ends. Germline V gene lookup returns CDR1 SQVTM and CDR2 ANQGSEA. CDR3 residues: CSVSRGSYEQYF. The CDR3 DNA reads as TGCAGCGTTTCTCGAGGCTCCTACGAGCAGTACTTC.

The chain links TRBV5-8 to TRBJ1-6, with 9 nucleotides matching TRBD1. After removal of 1 base from V and 5 bases from J, the junction contained 10 bases not matched to a gene. CDR1 SGHTS and CDR2 YDEGEE come from the germline V gene. There are 18 residues in the CDR3. CDR3 amino acids: CASSLLTGTGWDNSPLHF. The CDR3, as DNA: TGTGCCAGCAGCTTGCTGACCGGGACAGGGTGGGATAATTCACCCCTCCACTTT. Combining the CDR3 with reference TRBV5-8 and TRBJ1-6 gives the whole variable domain EAGVTQSPTHLIKTRGQQATLRCSPISGHTSVYWYQQALGLGLQFLLWYDEGEERNRGNFPPRFSGRQFPNYSSELNVNALELEDSALYLCASSLLTGTGWDNSPLHFGNGTRLTVT.

The chain joins TRBV28 to TRBJ2-5, with 8 bases fitting TRBD1. The end of the DNA aligns better with TRBJ2-7, so the J call may be wrong. Per the germline V gene, CDR1 is MDHEN and CDR2 is SYDVKM. The CDR3 has 13 residues. The chain's CDR3 is CASSGQGNYEQYF. The CDR3 DNA follows: TGTGCCAGCAGCGGACAGGGCAACTACGAGCAGTACTTC.

The chain links TRBV5-1 to TRBJ1-2; D gene uncertain. Germline lookup yields CDR1 SGHRS and CDR2 YFSETQ. This CDR3 is 15 amino acids long. V lost 2 bases, J lost 0 bases, and 11 bases lay in between. The CDR3: CASSFLADANYGYTF. In nucleotides, the CDR3 is TGCGCCAGCAGCTTCCTCGCAGATGCTAACTATGGCTACACCTTC.

The chain is built from TRBV4-3 and TRBJ2-1; TRBD2 matches 11 bases. V trimming: 2 bases; J trimming: 1 base; junction bases outside the gene matches: 7. The V gene's germline CDR1 is LGHNA and CDR2 YSLEER. The CDR3 sequence is 18 residues long. CDR3 DNA: TGCGCCAGCAGCCAACTTAGCGGGGGGGCGGGATCCTACAATGAGCAGTTCTTC. As protein: CASSQLSGGAGSYNEQFF.

The rearrangement uses TRBV18 and TRBJ1-2, with TRBD1 matching 8 bases. V shed 1 base, J shed 8 bases, and the junction held 3 bases outside the gene matches. The CDR3 runs to 13 residues. CDR1 KGHSH and CDR2 LQKENI come from the germline V gene. CDR3 region: CASSPQDREGYTF. CDR3 coding DNA: TGTGCCAGCTCACCACAGGACAGGGAGGGCTACACCTTC.

This clone came up once. This chain uses TRBV4-2 with TRBJ2-5, with TRBD1 matching over 10 bases. V lost 3 bases, J lost 0 bases, and 4 bases stayed unmatched. There are 16 residues in the CDR3. The germline V gene encodes CDR1 LGHNA and CDR2 YNFKEQ. The CDR3 nucleotides read TGTGCCAGCAGCCAGAGACAGGGGGCGAACCAAGAGACCCAGTACTTC. Translating gives CASSQRQGANQETQYF.

This clone was observed a handful of times. The chain recombines TRBV19 with TRBJ2-7; D ambiguous. Per germline, CDR1 LNHDA and CDR2 SQIVND (reference sequence). The V gene lost 3 bases and the J gene lost 4 bases, with 7 bases spanning the gap. The CDR3 totals 12 residues. The CDR3, as DNA: TGTGCCAGTAGTATCAATCAGTACGAGCAGTACTTC. This encodes CASSINQYEQYF.